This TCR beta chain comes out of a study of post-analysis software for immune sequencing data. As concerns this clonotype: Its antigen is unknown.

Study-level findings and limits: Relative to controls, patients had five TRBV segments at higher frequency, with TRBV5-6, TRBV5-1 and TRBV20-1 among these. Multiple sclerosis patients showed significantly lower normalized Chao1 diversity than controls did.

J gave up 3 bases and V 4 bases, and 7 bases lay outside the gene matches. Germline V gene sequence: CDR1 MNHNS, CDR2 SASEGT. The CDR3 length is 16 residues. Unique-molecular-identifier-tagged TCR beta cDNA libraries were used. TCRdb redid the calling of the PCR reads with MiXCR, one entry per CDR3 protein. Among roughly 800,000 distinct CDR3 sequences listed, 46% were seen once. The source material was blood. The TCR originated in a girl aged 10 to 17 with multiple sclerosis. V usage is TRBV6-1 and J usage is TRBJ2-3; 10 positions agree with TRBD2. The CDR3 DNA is TGTGCCAGCAGTGGCGGACTAGCGGCAAATACAGATACGCAGTATTTT. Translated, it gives CASSGGLAANTDTQYF.